This TCR beta chain was observed in a study of T cells in Graves' hyperthyroidism and ophthalmopathy. Looking at the study overall: Any treatment followed the collection of peripheral blood at initial diagnosis.

There are many counts of this clonotype. TCR beta CDR3 regions were amplified from RNA transcripts. TCR CDR3 regions were first amplified by RT-PCR with HTBI primers. One entry per CDR3 protein, called by TCRdb with MiXCR from the multiplex PCR reads. The sample includes some 320,000 distinct CDR3 sequences, about an eighth of them seen just once. Clinical symptoms, serum thyroxine and TRAb, thyroid ultrasound and orbital computed tomography were used for the diagnoses. V lost 5 bases, J lost 0 bases, and 20 bases lay in between. This CDR3 is built from 19 residues. Germline CDR1 is SGHTA and CDR2 is FQGNSA.

This sequence joins TRBV7-2 and TRBJ2-6; a weak D match, TRBD1 (5 bases). Sample: blood. This TCR came from a woman between 40 and 50 years old with Graves' ophthalmopathy. The CDR3 region is CASSPQGRVLSSGANVLTF. In nucleotides, the CDR3 is TGTGCCAGCAGCCCCCAAGGCAGGGTATTAAGCTCTGGGGCCAACGTCCTGACTTTC.